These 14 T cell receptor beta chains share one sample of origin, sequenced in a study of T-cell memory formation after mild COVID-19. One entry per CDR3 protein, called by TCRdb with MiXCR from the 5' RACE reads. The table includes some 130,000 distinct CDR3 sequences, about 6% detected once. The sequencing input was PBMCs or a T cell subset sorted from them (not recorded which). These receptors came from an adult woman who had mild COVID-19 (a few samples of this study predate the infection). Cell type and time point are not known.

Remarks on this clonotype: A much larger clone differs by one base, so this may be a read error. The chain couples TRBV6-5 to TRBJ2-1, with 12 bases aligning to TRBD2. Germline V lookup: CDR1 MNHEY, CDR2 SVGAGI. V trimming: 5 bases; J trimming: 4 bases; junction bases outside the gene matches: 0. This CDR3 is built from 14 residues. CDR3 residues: CASSGTSGYNEQFF. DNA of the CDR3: TGTGCCAGCAGTGGGACTAGCGGGTACAATGAGCAGTTCTTC.

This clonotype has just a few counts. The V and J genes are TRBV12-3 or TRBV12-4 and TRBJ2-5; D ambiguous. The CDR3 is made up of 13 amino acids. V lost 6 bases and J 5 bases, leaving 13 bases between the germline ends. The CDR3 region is CASSPGRFETQYF. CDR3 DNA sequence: TGTGCCAGCAGCCCAGGACGGTTCGAGACCCAGTACTTC.

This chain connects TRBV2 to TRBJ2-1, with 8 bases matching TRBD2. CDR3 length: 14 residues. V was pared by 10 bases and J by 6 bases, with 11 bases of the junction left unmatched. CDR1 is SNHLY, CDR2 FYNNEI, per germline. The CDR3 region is CATETSEVLNEQFF. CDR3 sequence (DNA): TGTGCCACCGAGACTAGCGAAGTCCTCAATGAGCAGTTCTTC. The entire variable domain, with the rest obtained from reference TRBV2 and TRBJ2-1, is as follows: EPEVTQTPSHQVTQMGQEVILRCVPISNHLYFYWYRQILGQKVEFLVSFYNNEISEKSEIFDDQFSVERPDGSNFTLKIRSTKLEDSAMYFCATETSEVLNEQFFGPGTRLTVL.

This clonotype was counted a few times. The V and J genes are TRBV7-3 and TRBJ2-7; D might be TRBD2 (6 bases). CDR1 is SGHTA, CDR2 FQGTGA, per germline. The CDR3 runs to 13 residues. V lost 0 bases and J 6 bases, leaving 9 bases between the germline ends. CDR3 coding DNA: TGTGCCAGCAGCTTAACTTTGGGGGGCGAGCAGTACTTC. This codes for CASSLTLGGEQYF.

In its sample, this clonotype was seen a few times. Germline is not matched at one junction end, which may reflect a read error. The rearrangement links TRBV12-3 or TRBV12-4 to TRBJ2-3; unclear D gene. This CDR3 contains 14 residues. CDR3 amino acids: CASRLGAFTDTQYF. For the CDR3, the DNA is TGTGCCAGCAGGTTAGGAGCTTTCACAGATACGCAGTATTTT.

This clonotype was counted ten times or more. The CDR3 here is CASSLTSGAYNEQFF. CDR3 coding DNA: TGTGCCAGCAGCCTGACTAGCGGGGCCTACAATGAGCAGTTCTTC. This sequence joins TRBV7-2 and TRBJ2-1; 11 bases map to TRBD2. Germline-derived CDR1 and CDR2 are SGHTA and FQGNSA. V lost 5 bases and J lost 2; bases outside the gene matches: 2. The CDR3 spans 15 residues. The full variable domain, rest sourced from reference TRBV7-2 and TRBJ2-1, is GAGVSQSPSNKVTEKGKDVELRCDPISGHTALYWYRQSLGQGLEFLIYFQGNSAPDKSGLPSDRFSAERTGGSVSTLTIQRTQQEDSAVYLCASSLTSGAYNEQFFGPGTRLTVL.

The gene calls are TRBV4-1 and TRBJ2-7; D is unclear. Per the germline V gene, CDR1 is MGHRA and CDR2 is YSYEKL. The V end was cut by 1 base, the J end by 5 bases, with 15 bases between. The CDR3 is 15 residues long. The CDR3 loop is CASSQVHRPTDEQYF. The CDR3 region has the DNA TGCGCCAGCAGCCAAGTTCACCGTCCTACCGACGAGCAGTACTTC.

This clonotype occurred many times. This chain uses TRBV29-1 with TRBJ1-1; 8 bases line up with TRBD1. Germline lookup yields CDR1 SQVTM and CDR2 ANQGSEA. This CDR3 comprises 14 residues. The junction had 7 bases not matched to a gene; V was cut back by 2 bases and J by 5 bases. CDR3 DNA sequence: TGCAGCGTTGAATTACAGGGGGTTAGGACTGAAGCTTTCTTT. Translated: CSVELQGVRTEAFF.

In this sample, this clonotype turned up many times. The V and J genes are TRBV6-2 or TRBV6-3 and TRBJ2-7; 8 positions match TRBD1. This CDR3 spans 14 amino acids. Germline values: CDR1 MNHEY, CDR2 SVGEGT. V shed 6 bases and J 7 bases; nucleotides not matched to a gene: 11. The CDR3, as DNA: TGTGCCAGCAGGCCCGGGACAGGCGGAGCTGAGCAGTACTTC. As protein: CASRPGTGGAEQYF.

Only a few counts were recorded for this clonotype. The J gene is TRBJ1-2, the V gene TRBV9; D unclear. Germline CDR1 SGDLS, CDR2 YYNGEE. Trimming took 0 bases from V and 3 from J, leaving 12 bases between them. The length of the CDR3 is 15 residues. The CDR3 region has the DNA TGTGCCAGCAGCGTAGACGGAGCTCAACACTATGGCTACACCTTC. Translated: CASSVDGAQHYGYTF. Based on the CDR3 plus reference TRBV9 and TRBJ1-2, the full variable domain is DSGVTQTPKHLITATGQRVTLRCSPRSGDLSVYWYQQSLDQGLQFLIQYYNGEERAKGNILERFSAQQFPDLHSELNLSSLELGDSALYFCASSVDGAQHYGYTFGSGTRLTVV.

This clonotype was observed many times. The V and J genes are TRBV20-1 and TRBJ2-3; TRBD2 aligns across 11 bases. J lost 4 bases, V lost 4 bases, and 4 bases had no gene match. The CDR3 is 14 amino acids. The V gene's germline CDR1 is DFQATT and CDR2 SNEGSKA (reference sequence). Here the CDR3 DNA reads TGCAGTGCTACGACTAGCGGGGAACCAGATACGCAGTATTTT. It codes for CSATTSGEPDTQYF.

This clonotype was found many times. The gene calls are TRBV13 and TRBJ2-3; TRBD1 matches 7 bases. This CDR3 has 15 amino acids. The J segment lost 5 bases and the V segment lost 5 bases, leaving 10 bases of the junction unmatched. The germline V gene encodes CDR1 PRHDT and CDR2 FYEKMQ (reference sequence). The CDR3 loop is CASSRLGQWVDTQYF. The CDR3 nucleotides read TGTGCCAGCAGCCGACTGGGACAGTGGGTAGATACGCAGTATTTT.

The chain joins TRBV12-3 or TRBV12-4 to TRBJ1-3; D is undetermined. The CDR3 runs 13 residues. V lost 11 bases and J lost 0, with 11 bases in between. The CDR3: CAFGRNSGNTIYF. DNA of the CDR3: TGTGCCTTCGGACGGAACTCTGGAAACACCATATATTTT.

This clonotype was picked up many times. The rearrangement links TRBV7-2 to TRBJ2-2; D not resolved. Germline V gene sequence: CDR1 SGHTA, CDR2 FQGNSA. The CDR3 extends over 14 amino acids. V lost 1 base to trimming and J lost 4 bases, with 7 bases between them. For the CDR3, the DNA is TGTGCCAGCAGCTTAGATCGGTTCACCGGGGAGCTGTTTTTT. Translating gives CASSLDRFTGELFF.